This record concerns one TCR beta chain sequence. Its antigen is not identified. This entry belongs to a study of cytomegalovirus exposure and HLA in healthy donors. Findings and limits, study-wide: Accurate prediction of most subjects' HLA-A and HLA-B alleles from TCR beta sequences was reported. In a later analysis, HLA-associated TCR beta chains were more clonally expanded than equally common others.

The PCR was carried out with 60 Vbeta primers and 13 Jbeta primers. Measured with immunoSEQ multiplex PCR; TCRdb has only the in-frame clones, and not every one. The table records 150,000 to 180,000 clones, 65% to 85% of them present only once. This CDR3 has 15 amino acids. The J segment lost 5 bases and the V segment lost 2 bases, leaving 6 bases of the junction unmatched. The germline V gene has CDR1 SGHRS and CDR2 YFSETQ. Though probably carrying unrecorded immune exposures, donors were nominally healthy at sampling. The sequence was obtained from a woman between 40 and 55 years old in good health and CMV-seropositive. The genes are TRBV5-1 and TRBJ2-7; 11 bases line up with TRBD2. Sequencing used PBMCs. The CDR3 loop is CASSFLAGGTHEQYF. CDR3 DNA sequence: TGCGCCAGCAGCTTTCTAGCGGGAGGAACCCACGAGCAGTACTTC.